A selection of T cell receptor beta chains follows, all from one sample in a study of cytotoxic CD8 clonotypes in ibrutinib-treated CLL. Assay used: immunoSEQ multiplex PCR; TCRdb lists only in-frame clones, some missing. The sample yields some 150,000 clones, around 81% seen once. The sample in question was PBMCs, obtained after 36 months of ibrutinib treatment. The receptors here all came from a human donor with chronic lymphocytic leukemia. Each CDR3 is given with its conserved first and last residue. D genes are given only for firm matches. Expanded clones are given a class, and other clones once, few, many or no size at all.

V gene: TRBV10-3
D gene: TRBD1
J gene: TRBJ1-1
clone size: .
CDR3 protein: CAISDPRRDRGPEAFF
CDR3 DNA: TGTGCCATCAGTGACCCACGAAGAGACAGGGGGCCTGAAGCTTTCTTT

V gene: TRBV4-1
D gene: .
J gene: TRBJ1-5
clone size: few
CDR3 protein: CASSQGVEHRQPQHF
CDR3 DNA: TGCGCCAGCAGCCAAGGAGTCGAGCATAGGCAGCCCCAGCATTTT

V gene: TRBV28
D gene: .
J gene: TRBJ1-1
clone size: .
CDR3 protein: CASIAGLLGNTEAFF
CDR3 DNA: TGTGCCAGCATAGCAGGGCTCTTAGGGAACACTGAAGCTTTCTTT

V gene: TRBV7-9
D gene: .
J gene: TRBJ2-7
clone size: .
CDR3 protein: CASSLVDSGSYEQYF
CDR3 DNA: TGTGCCAGCAGCTTAGTAGACAGTGGCTCCTACGAGCAGTACTTC

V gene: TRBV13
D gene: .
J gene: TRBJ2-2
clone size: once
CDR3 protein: CASSLGRDQAGELFF
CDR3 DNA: TGTGCCAGCAGCTTAGGCCGGGACCAGGCCGGGGAGCTGTTTTTT

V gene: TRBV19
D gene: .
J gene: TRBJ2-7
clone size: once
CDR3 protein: CASSITVAVSPYEQYF
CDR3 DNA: TGTGCCAGTAGTATAACAGTAGCGGTATCACCCTACGAGCAGTACTTC

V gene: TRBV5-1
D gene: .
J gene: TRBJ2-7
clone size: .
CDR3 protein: CASSFSRLTNVEQYF
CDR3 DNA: TGCGCCAGCAGCTTTTCCCGACTCACTAACGTCGAGCAGTACTTC

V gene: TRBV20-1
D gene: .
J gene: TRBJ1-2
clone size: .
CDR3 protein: CSAPERAGYTF
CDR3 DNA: TGCAGTGCTCCCGAGCGGGCTGGCTACACCTTC

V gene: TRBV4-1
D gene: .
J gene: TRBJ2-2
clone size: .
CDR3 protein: CASSRNGRWNGRGFTNTGELFF
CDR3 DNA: TGCGCCAGCAGCCGTAATGGGAGGTGGAATGGACGGGGGTTTACGAACACCGGGGAGCTGTTTTTT

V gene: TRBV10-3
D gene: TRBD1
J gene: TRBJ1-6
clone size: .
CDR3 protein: CAISALPTGYRESLHF
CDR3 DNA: TGTGCCATCAGTGCCTTGCCGACAGGGTATAGGGAGTCCCTCCACTTT

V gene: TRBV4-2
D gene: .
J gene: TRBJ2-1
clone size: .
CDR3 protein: CASGAGADYNEQFF
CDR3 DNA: TGTGCCAGCGGGGCTGGGGCCGATTACAATGAGCAGTTCTTC

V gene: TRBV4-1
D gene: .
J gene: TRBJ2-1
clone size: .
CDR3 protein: CASSHLYNEQFF
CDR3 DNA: TGCGCCAGCAGCCATCTCTATAATGAGCAGTTCTTC

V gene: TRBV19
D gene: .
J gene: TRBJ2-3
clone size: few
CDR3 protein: CASSILRHGTQYF
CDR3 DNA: TGTGCCAGTAGTATATTGCGCCACGGTACGCAGTATTTT

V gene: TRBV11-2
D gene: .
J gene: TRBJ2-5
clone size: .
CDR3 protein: CASSLSRETQYF
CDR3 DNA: TGTGCCAGCAGCTTAAGTCGAGAGACCCAGTACTTC

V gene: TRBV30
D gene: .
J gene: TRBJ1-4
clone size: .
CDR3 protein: CAWSAQHEKLFF
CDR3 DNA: TGTGCCTGGAGCGCCCAACATGAAAAACTGTTTTTT

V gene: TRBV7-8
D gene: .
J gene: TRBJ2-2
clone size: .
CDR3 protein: CASSSLGLTNTGELFF
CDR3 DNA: TGTGCCAGCAGCTCTCTCGGACTAACGAACACCGGGGAGCTGTTTTTT

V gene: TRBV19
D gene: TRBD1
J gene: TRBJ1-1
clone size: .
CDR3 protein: CASTSTGFAEAFF
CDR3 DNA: TGTGCCAGTACCTCGACAGGGTTTGCTGAAGCTTTCTTT

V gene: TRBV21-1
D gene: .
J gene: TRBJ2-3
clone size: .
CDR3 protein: CASIRPELAGDTDTQYF
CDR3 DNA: TGTGCCAGCATCAGACCCGAATTAGCGGGGGATACAGATACGCAGTATTTT

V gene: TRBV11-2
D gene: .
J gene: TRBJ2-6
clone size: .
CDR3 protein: CASSRRTRGSGSGANVLTF
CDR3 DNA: TGTGCCAGCAGCCGTCGGACCAGGGGATCGGGCTCTGGGGCCAACGTCCTGACTTTC

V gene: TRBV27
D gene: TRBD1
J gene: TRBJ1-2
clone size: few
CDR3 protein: CASSSWDRGYGYTF
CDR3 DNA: TGTGCCAGCAGTTCATGGGACAGGGGTTATGGCTACACCTTC

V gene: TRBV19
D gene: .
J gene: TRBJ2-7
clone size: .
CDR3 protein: CASSIAPSYEQYF
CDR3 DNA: TGTGCCAGTAGTATAGCTCCCAGCTACGAGCAGTACTTC

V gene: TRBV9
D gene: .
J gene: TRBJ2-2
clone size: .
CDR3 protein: CASSVSGTGELFF
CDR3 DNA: TGTGCCAGCAGCGTATCGGGCACCGGGGAGCTGTTTTTT

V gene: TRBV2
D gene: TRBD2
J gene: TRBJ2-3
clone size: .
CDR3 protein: CASSEMASGLYSTDTQYF
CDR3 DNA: TGTGCCAGCAGTGAAATGGCTAGCGGGCTCTATAGCACAGATACGCAGTATTTT

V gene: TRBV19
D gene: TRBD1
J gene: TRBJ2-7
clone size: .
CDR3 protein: CASSIQTGNSYEQYF
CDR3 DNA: TGTGCCAGTAGTATACAGACAGGGAACTCCTACGAGCAGTACTTC

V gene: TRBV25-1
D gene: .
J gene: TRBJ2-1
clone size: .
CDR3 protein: CASQIWNEQFF
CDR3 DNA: TGTGCCAGTCAAATCTGGAATGAGCAGTTCTTC

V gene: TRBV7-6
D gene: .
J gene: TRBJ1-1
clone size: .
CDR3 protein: CASSLAGGGTEAFF
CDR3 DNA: TGTGCCAGCAGCTTGGCCGGGGGGGGCACTGAAGCTTTCTTT

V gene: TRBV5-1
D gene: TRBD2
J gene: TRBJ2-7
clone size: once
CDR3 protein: CASSLLASGRYSYEQYF
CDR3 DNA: TGCGCCAGCAGCTTGTTGGCTAGCGGGAGATATTCGTACGAGCAGTACTTC

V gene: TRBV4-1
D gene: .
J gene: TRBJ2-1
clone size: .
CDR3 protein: CASSLDPGTPYNEQFF
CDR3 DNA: TGCGCCAGCAGCCTTGATCCCGGGACGCCATACAATGAGCAGTTCTTC

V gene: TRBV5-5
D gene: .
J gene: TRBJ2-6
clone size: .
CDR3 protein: CASSFRGPGANVLTF
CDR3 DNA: TGTGCCAGCAGCTTCCGGGGACCTGGGGCCAACGTCCTGACTTTC

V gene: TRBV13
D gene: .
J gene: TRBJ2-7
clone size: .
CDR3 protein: CASSPPMGVYEQYF
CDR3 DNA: TGTGCCAGCAGCCCCCCCATGGGGGTCTACGAGCAGTACTTC

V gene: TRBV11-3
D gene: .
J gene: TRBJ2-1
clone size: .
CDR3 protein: CASSFSVYNEQFF
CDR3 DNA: TGTGCCAGCAGCTTCAGCGTGTACAATGAGCAGTTCTTC

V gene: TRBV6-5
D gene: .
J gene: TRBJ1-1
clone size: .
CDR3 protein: CASSFSQNTEAFF
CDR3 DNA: TGTGCCAGCAGTTTTTCCCAGAACACTGAAGCTTTCTTT

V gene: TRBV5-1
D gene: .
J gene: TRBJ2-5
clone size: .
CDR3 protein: CASSFYFGETQYF
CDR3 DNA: TGCGCCAGCAGCTTCTACTTCGGAGAGACCCAGTACTTC

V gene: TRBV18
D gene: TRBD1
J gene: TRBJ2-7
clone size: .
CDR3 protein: CASSPRDRPYEQYF
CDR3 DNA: TGTGCCAGCTCACCCCGGGACAGGCCTTACGAGCAGTACTTC

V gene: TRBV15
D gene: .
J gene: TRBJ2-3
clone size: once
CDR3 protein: CATSRVRRRDTQYF
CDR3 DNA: TGTGCCACCAGCAGAGTCAGGAGGAGGGATACGCAGTATTTT

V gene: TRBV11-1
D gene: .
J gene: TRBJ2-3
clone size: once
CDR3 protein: CASSLGAVRSDTQYF
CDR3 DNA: TGTGCCAGCAGCTTAGGTGCAGTTAGGTCAGATACGCAGTATTTT

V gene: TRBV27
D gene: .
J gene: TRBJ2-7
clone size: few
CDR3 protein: CASSSRTTNKQYF
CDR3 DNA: TGTGCCAGCAGTTCCCGGACCACTAACAAGCAGTACTTC

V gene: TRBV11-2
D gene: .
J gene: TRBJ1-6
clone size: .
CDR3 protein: CASSLRPGPVNSPLHF
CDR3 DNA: TGTGCCAGCAGCTTAAGACCCGGACCCGTCAATTCACCCCTCCACTTT

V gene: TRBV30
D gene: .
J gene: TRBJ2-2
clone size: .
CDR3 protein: CAWSLHYNTGEPFF
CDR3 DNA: TGTGCCTGGAGTCTCCATTATAACACCGGGGAGCCGTTTTTT

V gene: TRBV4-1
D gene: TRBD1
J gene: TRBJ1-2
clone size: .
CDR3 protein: CASSPGQDYGYTF
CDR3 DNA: TGCGCCAGCAGCCCGGGACAGGACTATGGCTACACCTTC

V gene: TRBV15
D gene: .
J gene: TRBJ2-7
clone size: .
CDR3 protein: CATSRDLGTVDSYEQYF
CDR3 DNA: TGTGCCACCAGCAGAGATTTGGGGACCGTGGATTCCTACGAGCAGTACTTC

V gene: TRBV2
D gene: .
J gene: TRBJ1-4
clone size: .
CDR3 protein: CASSGDHPAYNEKLFF
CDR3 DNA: TGTGCCAGCAGTGGAGATCACCCTGCTTATAATGAAAAACTGTTTTTT

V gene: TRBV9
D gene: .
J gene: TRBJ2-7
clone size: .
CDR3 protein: CASSVRGGLAYEQYF
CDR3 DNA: TGTGCCAGCAGCGTCAGGGGGGGGCTCGCCTACGAGCAGTACTTC

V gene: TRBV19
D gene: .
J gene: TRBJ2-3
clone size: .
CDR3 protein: CASSGFRGSTDTQYF
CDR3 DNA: TGTGCCAGTAGTGGCTTCCGGGGCAGCACAGATACGCAGTATTTT

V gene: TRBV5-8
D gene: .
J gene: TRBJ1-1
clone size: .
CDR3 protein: CASSLGQINEAFF
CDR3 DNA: TGTGCCAGCAGCCTTGGACAGATTAATGAAGCTTTCTTT